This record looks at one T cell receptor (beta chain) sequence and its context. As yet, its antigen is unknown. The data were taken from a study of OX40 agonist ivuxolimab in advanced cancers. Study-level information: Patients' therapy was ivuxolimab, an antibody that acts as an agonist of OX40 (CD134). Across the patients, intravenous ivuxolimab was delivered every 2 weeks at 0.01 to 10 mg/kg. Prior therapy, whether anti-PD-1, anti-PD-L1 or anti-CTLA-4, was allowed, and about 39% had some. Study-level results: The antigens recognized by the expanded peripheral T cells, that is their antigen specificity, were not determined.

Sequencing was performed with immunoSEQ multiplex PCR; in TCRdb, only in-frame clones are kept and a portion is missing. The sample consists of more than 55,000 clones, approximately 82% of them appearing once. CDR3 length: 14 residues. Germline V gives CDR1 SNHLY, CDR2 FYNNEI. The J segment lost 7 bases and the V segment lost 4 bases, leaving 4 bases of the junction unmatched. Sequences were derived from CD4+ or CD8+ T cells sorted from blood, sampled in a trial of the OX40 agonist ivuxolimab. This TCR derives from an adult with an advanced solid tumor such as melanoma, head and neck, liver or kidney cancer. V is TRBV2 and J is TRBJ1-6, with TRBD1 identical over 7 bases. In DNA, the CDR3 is TGTGCCAGCAGTGTAAGACAGGGAAATTCACCCCTCCACTTT. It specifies CASSVRQGNSPLHF.